The 9 T cell receptor beta chains in this list originate from one sample, sequenced in a study of blood T cell repertoires in COVID-19. Generated by immunoSEQ multiplex PCR, the TCRdb table keeps only in-frame clones and is missing some. The table records about 270,000 clones, approximately 81% of them present only once. Specimen: peripheral blood. Receptors originate from a woman aged 55-75 years with active or convalescent COVID-19.

This chain joins TRBV30 and TRBJ2-7, with 8 bases aligning to TRBD2. This CDR3 comprises 21 residues. Unmatched junction bases numbered 27, after V lost 2 bases and J lost 3 bases. Per germline, CDR1 GTSNPN and CDR2 SVGIG (reference sequence). This CDR3 is CAWSFSGDYIRSLPSNYEQYF. The CDR3 DNA sequence: TGTGCCTGGAGTTTTAGCGGGGACTACATCCGGTCCCTCCCCTCAAACTACGAGCAGTACTTC.

This clone came up once. V usage is TRBV24-1 and J usage is TRBJ1-1; 7 bases are shared with TRBD1. From germline, CDR1 is KGHDR and CDR2 SFDVKD. The CDR3 consists of 14 residues. J gave up 5 bases and V 7 bases, and 9 bases lay outside the gene matches. As DNA, the CDR3 is TGTGCCACCAGGGACGACAGGGTTAGAACTGAAGCTTTCTTT. Its translation is CATRDDRVRTEAFF.

This clone was seen once. V is TRBV30 and J is TRBJ1-1, with unresolved D. Between the trimmed V and J ends, which lost 3 bases and 6 bases, there was a span of 8 bases. The germline CDR1 and CDR2 sequences are GTSNPN and SVGIG (reference sequence). The CDR3 length is 11 residues. The CDR3 reads CAWSPVSEAFF. CDR3 DNA: TGTGCCTGGAGCCCAGTGTCTGAAGCTTTCTTT.

The CDR3 coding sequence is TGTGCCACCAGCAGAGCAGCGGGGGGGAACACAGATACGCAGTATTTT. Its translation is CATSRAAGGNTDTQYF. The J gene is TRBJ2-3, the V gene TRBV15; TRBD2 matches 10 bases. Germline assignment: CDR1 LNHNV and CDR2 YYDKDF (reference sequence). This CDR3 contains 16 residues. The V segment lost 1 base and the J segment 2 bases; nucleotides outside the gene matches: 3.

The chain employs TRBV5-1 and TRBJ2-3; D is unclear. The V and J ends lost 8 bases and 4 bases respectively, with 14 bases between them. The CDR3 is 13 amino acids. Germline CDR1 is SGHRS and CDR2 is YFSETQ. The CDR3: CARAPKKSDTQYF. The CDR3 nucleotides are TGCGCCAGGGCTCCCAAAAAGTCAGATACGCAGTATTTT.

This clone was picked up a small number of times. This rearrangement joins TRBV7-9 to TRBJ1-4; D possibly corresponds to TRBD1 (5 bases). Germline CDR1 and CDR2: SEHNR and FQNEAQ (reference sequence). This CDR3 is built from 14 residues. The V and J ends lost 1 base and 5 bases respectively, with 8 bases between them. In nucleotides, the CDR3 is TGTGCCAGCAGCTTAGAGGGGAGGAATGAAAAACTGTTTTTT. This sequence encodes CASSLEGRNEKLFF.

The chain employs TRBV6-5 and TRBJ2-2; 7 bases match TRBD1. Germline assignment: CDR1 MNHEY and CDR2 SVGAGI. The J segment lost 8 bases and the V segment lost 0 bases, leaving 6 bases of the junction unmatched. The CDR3 contains 15 residues. The CDR3 region has the DNA TGTGCCAGCAGTTACTCAGGGGGCTGGGGGGGGGAGCTGTTTTTT. Residues: CASSYSGGWGGELFF.

The genes are TRBV4-1 and TRBJ2-7; TRBD2 agrees at 7 bases. Trimming cost V 1 base and J 2 bases; bases outside gene matches: 8. There are 16 residues in the CDR3. In germline, CDR1 is MGHRA, CDR2 YSYEKL. The CDR3 here is CASSQVGGTVAYEQYF. CDR3 nucleotides: TGCGCCAGCAGCCAAGTGGGGGGGACTGTCGCCTACGAGCAGTACTTC.

The rearrangement joins TRBV7-9 to TRBJ2-5, with D hard to call. Germline loops: CDR1 SEHNR, CDR2 FQNEAQ (reference sequence). This CDR3 is 14 amino acids long. V lost 5 bases, J lost 1 base, and 11 bases lay in between. This CDR3 is CASSPDSVQETQYF. CDR3 coding DNA: TGTGCCAGCAGCCCTGACTCCGTCCAAGAGACCCAGTACTTC.